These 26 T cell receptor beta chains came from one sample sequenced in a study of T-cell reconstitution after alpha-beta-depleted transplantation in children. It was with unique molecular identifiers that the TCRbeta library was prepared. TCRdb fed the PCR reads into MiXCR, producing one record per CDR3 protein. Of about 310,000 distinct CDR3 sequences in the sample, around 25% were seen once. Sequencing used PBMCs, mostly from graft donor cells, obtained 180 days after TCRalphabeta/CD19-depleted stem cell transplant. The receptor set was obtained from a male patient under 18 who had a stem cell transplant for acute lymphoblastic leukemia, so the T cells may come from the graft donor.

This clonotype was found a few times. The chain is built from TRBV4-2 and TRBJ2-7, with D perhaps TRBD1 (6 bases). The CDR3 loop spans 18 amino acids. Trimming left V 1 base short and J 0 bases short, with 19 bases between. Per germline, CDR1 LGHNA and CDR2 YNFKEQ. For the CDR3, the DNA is TGTGCCAGCAGCCAAGGGCGAGGGGGAACAACGATCTCCTACGAGCAGTACTTC. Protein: CASSQGRGGTTISYEQYF.

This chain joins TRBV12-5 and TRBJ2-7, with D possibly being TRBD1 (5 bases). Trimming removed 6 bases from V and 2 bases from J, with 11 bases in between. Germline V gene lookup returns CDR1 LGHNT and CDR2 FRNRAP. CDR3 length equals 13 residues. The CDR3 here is CASGFDSPYEQYF. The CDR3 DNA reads TGTGCTAGTGGATTTGACAGTCCCTACGAGCAGTACTTC. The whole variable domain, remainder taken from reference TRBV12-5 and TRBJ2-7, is DARVTQTPRHKVTEMGQEVTMRCQPILGHNTVFWYRQTMMQGLELLAYFRNRAPLDDSGMPKDRFSAEMPDATLATLKIQPSEPRDSAVYFCASGFDSPYEQYFGPGTRLTVT.

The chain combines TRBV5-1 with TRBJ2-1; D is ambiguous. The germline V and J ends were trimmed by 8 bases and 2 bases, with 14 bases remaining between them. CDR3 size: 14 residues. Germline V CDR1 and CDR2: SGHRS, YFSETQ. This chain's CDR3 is CASDLGGTYNEQFF. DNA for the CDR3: TGCGCCAGTGACCTAGGTGGGACCTACAATGAGCAGTTCTTC.

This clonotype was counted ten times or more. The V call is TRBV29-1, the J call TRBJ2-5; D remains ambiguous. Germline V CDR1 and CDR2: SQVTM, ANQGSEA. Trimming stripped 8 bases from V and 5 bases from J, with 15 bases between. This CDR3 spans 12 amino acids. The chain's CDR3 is CSTDLSWETQYF. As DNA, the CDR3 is TGCAGCACCGACTTGTCATGGGAGACCCAGTACTTC.

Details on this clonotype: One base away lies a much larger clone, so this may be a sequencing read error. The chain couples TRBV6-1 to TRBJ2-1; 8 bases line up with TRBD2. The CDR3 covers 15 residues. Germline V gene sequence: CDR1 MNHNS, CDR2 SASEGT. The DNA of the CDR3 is TGTGCCAGCTCAGCACTAGCGGTAAGGAACAATGAGCAGTCCTTC. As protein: CASSALAVRNNEQSF.

Written as DNA, the CDR3 is TGTGCCAGCAGCCAGCGACAGGGGGCCAACAATGAGCAGTTCTTC. This encodes CASSQRQGANNEQFF. The chain combines TRBV27 with TRBJ2-1, with 10 bases lining up with TRBD1. Germline V CDR1 and CDR2: MNHEY, SMNVEV (reference sequence). This CDR3 has 15 amino acids. The V and J ends lost 6 bases and 5 bases, in that order; junction bases with no gene match: 7.

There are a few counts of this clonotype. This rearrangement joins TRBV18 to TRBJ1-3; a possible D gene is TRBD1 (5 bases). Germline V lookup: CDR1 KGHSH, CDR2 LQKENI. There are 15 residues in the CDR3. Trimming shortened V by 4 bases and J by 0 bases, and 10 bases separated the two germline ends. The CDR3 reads CASSQPGSSGNTIYF. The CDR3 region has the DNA TGTGCCAGCTCACAACCAGGGAGCTCTGGAAACACCATATATTTT.

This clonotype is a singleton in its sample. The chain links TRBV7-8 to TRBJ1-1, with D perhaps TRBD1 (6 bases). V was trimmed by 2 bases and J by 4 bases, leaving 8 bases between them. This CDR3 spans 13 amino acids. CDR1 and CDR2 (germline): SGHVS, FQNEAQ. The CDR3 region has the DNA TGTGCCAGCAGCTTAACGGGGGCCACTGAAGCTTTCTTT. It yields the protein CASSLTGATEAFF.

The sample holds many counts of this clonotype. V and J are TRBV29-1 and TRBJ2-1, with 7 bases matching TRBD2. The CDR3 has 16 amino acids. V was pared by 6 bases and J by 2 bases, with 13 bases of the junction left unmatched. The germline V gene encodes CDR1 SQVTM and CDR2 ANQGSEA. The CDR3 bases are TGCAGCGTCTATAGCCTAACTAGCGTGACCTACAATGAGCAGTTCTTC. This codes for CSVYSLTSVTYNEQFF.

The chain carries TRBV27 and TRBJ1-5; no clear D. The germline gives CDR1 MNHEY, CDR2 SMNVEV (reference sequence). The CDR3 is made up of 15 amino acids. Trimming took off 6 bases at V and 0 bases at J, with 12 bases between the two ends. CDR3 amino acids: CASSHQKGSNQPQHF. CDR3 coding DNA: TGTGCCAGCAGCCACCAAAAGGGTAGCAATCAGCCCCAGCATTTT.

The CDR3 DNA is TGCAGTGCTAGGGGTGCCGTTGCGAGCACTGAAGCTTTCTTT. Protein: CSARGAVASTEAFF. The chain carries TRBV20-1 and TRBJ1-1; no reliable D call. The germline V gene encodes CDR1 DFQATT and CDR2 SNEGSKA (reference sequence). CDR3 size: 14 residues. Trimming cost V 3 bases and J 4 bases, with 15 bases left between them.

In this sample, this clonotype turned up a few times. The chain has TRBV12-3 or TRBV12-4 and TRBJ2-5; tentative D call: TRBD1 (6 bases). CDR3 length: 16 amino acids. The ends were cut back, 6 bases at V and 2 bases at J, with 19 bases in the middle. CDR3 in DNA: TGTGCCAGCAGCTCGCCGGGACATTCCCCACAAGAGACCCAGTACTTC. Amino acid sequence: CASSSPGHSPQETQYF.

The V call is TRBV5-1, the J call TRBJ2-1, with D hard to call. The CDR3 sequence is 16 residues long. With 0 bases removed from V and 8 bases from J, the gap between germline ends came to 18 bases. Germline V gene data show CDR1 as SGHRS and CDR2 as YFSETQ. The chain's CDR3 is CASSLVAGLAPDEQFF. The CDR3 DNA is TGCGCCAGCAGCTTGGTGGCCGGCTTAGCCCCGGATGAGCAGTTCTTC.

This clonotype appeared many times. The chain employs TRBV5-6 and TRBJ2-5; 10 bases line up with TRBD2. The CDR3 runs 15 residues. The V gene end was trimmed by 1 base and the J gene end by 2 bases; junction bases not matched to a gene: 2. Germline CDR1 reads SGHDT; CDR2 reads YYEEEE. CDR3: CASSLPAGGQETQYF. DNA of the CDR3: TGTGCCAGCAGCTTGCCAGCGGGAGGGCAAGAGACCCAGTACTTC.

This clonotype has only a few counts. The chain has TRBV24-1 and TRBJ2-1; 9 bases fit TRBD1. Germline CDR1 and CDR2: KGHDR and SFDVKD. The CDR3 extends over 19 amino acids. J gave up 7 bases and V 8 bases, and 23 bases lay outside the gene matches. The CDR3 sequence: CATNHETGGRYGGRNEQFF. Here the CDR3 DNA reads TGTGCCACCAACCACGAGACAGGGGGACGGTACGGAGGGCGAAATGAGCAGTTCTTC.

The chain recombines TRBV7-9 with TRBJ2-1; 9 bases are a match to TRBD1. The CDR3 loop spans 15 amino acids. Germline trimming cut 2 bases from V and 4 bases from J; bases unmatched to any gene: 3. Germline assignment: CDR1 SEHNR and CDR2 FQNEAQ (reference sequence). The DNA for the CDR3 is TGTGCCAGCAGCTTATGGGGACAGGGTTACAATGAGCAGTTCTTC. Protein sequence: CASSLWGQGYNEQFF.

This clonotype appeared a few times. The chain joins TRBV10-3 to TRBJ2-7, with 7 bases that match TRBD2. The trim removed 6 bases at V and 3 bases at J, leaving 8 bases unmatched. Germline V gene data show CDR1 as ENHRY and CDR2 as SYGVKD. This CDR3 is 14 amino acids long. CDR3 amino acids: CAISEWTSFYEQYF. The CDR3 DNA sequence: TGTGCCATCAGCGAATGGACTAGTTTCTACGAGCAGTACTTC.

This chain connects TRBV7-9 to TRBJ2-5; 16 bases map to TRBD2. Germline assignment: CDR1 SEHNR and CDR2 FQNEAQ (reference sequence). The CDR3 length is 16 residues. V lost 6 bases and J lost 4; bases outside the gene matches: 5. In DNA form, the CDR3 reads TGTGCCAGCAGGGGACTAGCGGGAGGGCGTCTAGAGACCCAGTACTTC. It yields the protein CASRGLAGGRLETQYF.

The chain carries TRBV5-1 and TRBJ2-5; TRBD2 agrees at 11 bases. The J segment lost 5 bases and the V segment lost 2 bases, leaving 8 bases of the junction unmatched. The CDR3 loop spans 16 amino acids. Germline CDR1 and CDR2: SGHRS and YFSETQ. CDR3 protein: CASSFTSGSGGETQYF. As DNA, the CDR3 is TGCGCCAGCAGCTTCACTAGCGGGAGCGGGGGGGAGACCCAGTACTTC.

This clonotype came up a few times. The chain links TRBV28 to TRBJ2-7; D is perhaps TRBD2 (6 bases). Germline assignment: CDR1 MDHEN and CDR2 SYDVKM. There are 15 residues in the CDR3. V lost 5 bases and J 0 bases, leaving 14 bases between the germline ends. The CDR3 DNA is TGTGCCAGCAGTCGTGGGGGACTCCTCTCCTACGAGCAGTACTTC. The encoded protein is CASSRGGLLSYEQYF.

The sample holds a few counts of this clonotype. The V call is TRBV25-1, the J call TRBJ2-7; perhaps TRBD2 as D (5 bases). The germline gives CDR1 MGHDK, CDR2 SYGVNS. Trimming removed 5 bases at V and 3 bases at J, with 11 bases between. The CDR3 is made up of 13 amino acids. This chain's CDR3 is CASSFGDFYEQYF. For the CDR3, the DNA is TGTGCCAGCAGTTTCGGGGATTTCTACGAGCAGTACTTC.

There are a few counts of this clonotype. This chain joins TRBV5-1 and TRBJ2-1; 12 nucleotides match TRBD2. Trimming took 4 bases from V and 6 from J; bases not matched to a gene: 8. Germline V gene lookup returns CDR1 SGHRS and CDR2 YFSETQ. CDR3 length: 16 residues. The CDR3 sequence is CASSVPGLAGSNEQFF. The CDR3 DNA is TGCGCCAGCAGCGTTCCGGGACTAGCGGGTAGCAATGAGCAGTTCTTC.

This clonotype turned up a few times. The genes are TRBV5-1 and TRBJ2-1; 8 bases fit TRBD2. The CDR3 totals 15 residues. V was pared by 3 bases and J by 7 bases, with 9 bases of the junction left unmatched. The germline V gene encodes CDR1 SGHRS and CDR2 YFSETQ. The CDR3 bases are TGCGCCAGCAGCTCCCACCGAAGCGGGAGTAATGAGCAGTTCTTC. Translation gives CASSSHRSGSNEQFF.

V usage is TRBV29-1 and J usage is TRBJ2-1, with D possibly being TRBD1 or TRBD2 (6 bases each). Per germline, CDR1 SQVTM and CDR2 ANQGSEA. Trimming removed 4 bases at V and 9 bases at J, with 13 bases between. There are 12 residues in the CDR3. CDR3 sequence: CSVVPQGGEQFF. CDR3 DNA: TGCAGCGTTGTTCCACAGGGAGGTGAGCAGTTCTTC.

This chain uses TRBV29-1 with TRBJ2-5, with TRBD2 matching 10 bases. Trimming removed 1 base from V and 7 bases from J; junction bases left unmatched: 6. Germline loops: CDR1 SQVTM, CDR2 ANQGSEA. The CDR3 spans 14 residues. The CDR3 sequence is CSVEGLAGGWTQYF. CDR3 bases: TGCAGCGTTGAAGGACTAGCGGGTGGTTGGACCCAGTACTTC.

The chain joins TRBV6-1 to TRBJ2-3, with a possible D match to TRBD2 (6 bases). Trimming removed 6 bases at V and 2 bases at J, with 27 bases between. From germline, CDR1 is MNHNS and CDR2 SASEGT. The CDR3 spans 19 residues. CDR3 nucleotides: TGTGCCAGCAGAACCACAGGTGGGGGGTCGGTTGGGTCCACAGATACGCAGTATTTT. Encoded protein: CASRTTGGGSVGSTDTQYF.